This record covers a single T cell receptor (beta chain). Its antigen is currently unknown. Per germline, CDR1 SGHRS and CDR2 YFSETQ. Trimming took 2 bases from V and 6 from J; bases not matched to a gene: 3. The CDR3 has 14 residues. This sample was taken from a study of early T cells in non-severe SARS-CoV-2 infection. Study summary: Sequenced material consisted of bulk RNA (from unsorted whole blood), and chains were unpaired.

Each cDNA molecule carried a unique molecular identifier. TCRdb itself ran the 5' RACE reads through MiXCR, one entry per CDR3 protein. Of more than 95,000 distinct CDR3 sequences listed, under 15% are singletons. General study results and limits: VDJdb matching skewed toward anti-spike CD8 responses, missing private and CD4 specificities.

The chain joins TRBV5-1 to TRBJ2-1, with TRBD1 matching 9 bases. The clonotype comes from an adult who was a healthcare worker with PCR-confirmed SARS-CoV-2 infection or an uninfected control (not recorded which). Sequenced material: whole blood. DNA of the CDR3: TGCGCCAGCAGCTTCACAGGGGGCCTCAATGAGCAGTTCTTC. Protein sequence: CASSFTGGLNEQFF. The whole variable domain, remainder taken from reference TRBV5-1 and TRBJ2-1, is KAGVTQTPRYLIKTRGQQVTLSCSPISGHRSVSWYQQTPGQGLQFLFEYFSETQRNKGNFPGRFSGRQFSNSRSEMNVSTLELGDSALYLCASSFTGGLNEQFFGPGTRLTVL.